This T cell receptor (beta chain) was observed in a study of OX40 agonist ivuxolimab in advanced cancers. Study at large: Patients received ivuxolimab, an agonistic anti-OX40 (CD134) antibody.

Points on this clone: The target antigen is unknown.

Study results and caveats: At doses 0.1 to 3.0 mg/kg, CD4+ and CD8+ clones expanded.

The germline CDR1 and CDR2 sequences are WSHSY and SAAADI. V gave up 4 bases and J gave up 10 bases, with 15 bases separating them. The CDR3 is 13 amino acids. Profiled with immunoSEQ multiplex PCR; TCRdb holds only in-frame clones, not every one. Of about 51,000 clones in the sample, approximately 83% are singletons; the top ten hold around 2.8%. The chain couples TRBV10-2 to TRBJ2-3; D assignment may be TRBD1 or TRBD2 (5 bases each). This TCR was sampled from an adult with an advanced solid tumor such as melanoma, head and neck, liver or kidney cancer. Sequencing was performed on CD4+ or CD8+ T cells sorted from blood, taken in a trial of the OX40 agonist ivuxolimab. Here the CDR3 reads CASSVRGREAQYF. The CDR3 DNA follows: TGCGCCAGCAGTGTGAGGGGAAGAGAGGCGCAGTATTTT.